This paragraph covers one T cell receptor (beta chain) sequence. This entry is derived from a study of OX40 agonist ivuxolimab in advanced cancers. The CDR3 has 15 residues. The V gene's germline CDR1 is SGHRS and CDR2 YFSETQ. V was clipped by 1 base and J by 6 bases; unmatched bases: 9. Sequencing used immunoSEQ multiplex PCR; TCRdb keeps in-frame clones, though not all of them. This sample has fewer than 95,000 clones, with around four fifths found just once. The chain recombines TRBV5-1 with TRBJ1-2; TRBD1 aligns across 7 bases. Sequenced material: CD4+ or CD8+ T cells sorted from blood, taken in a trial of the OX40 agonist ivuxolimab. This TCR derives from an adult with an advanced solid tumor such as melanoma, head and neck, liver or kidney cancer. CDR3 bases: TGCGCCAGCAGCTTGCTCCGGGACAGCGCCGATGGCTACACCTTC. Amino acids: CASSLLRDSADGYTF.